This T cell receptor (beta chain) is drawn from a study of T cell repertoires in cytomegalovirus infection. About the study: Public TCR beta signatures were indicative of both CMV infection and a matching HLA type. Whole-study results and caveats: Identification of carriers of CMV plus the relevant HLA was performed using cumulative public TCR beta family frequency. HLA-C-restricted CMV clonotypes gave the most frequent clonotype in two of eight donors.

This CDR3 comprises 15 residues. Germline-derived CDR1 and CDR2 are SGHAT and FQNNGV. Deletions cut 3 bases from V and 1 base from J, with 9 bases between. This clonotype was found many times. What it binds is unknown. From the reads, TCRdb called clonotypes with MiXCR, one entry per CDR3 protein. Of almost 550,000 distinct CDR3 sequences in the sample, approximately 15% were seen once. The sequence derives from a human donor in good health (CMV status not recorded). Some clones in this sample may be carry-over from other donors' samples. J is TRBJ2-2 and V is TRBV11-2, with D possibly called TRBD1 or TRBD2 (5 bases each). Source material: CD8+ T cells from PBMCs. CDR3 sequence reads: CASSFWGMNTGELFF. The CDR3 DNA is TGTGCCAGCAGCTTCTGGGGGATGAACACCGGGGAGCTGTTTTTT.